Each of the 5 T cell receptor beta chains below was sequenced from the same sample in a study of control samples from healthy donors and cancer patients. Using immunoSEQ multiplex PCR, the repertoire was profiled, and TCRdb retains in-frame clones only, with some absent. The table includes some 130,000 clones, 80% to 95% detected once. The specimen was blood. These receptor sequences come from a man between 18 and 35 years old in good health.

V is TRBV2 and J is TRBJ2-2, with D perhaps matching TRBD2 (6 bases). The CDR3 has 16 residues. V lost 7 bases to trimming and J lost 2 bases, with 17 bases between them. In germline, CDR1 is SNHLY, CDR2 FYNNEI. The CDR3 is CASTPDGGANTGELFF. The CDR3, as DNA: TGTGCCAGCACCCCCGATGGCGGGGCCAACACCGGGGAGCTGTTTTTT.

V and J are TRBV7-2 and TRBJ1-4, with D tentatively TRBD1 (6 bases). The CDR3 spans 15 residues. Trimming left V 3 bases short and J 4 bases short, with 12 bases between. Germline V CDR1 and CDR2: SGHTA, FQGNSA. The CDR3 here is CASSFGGLSNEKLFF. CDR3 DNA: TGTGCCAGCAGCTTCGGGGGGCTTAGTAATGAAAAACTGTTTTTT.

The sample holds a few counts of this clone. The chain couples TRBV7-8 to TRBJ2-7; D remains ambiguous. V shed 6 bases and J shed 0 bases, with 15 bases lying between them. Looked up from germline, CDR1 is SGHVS and CDR2 is FQNEAQ. The CDR3 extends over 15 amino acids. CDR3 DNA: TGTGCCAGCAGAAAACGTGGGCAGTCCTCCTACGAGCAGTACTTC. Amino acids: CASRKRGQSSYEQYF.

V is TRBV9 and J is TRBJ1-2; D is perhaps TRBD1 (6 bases). This CDR3 region has 17 residues. V lost 4 bases and J 8 bases, leaving 27 bases between the germline ends. Germline CDR1 and CDR2: SGDLS and YYNGEE. The CDR3 loop is CASSPQVVVHRQAGYTF. DNA of the CDR3: TGTGCCAGCAGCCCCCAAGTTGTGGTCCACCGACAGGCGGGCTACACCTTC.

This clone showed up just a few times. The chain links TRBV25-1 to TRBJ2-3; the D gene is possibly TRBD1 (6 bases). V lost 5 bases and J lost 1, with 19 bases in between. Germline CDR1 reads MGHDK; CDR2 reads SYGVNS. This CDR3 has 17 amino acids. The CDR3: CASSTEPRQVGTDTQYF. The DNA for the CDR3 is TGTGCCAGCAGTACCGAACCCCGACAGGTTGGCACAGATACGCAGTATTTT.